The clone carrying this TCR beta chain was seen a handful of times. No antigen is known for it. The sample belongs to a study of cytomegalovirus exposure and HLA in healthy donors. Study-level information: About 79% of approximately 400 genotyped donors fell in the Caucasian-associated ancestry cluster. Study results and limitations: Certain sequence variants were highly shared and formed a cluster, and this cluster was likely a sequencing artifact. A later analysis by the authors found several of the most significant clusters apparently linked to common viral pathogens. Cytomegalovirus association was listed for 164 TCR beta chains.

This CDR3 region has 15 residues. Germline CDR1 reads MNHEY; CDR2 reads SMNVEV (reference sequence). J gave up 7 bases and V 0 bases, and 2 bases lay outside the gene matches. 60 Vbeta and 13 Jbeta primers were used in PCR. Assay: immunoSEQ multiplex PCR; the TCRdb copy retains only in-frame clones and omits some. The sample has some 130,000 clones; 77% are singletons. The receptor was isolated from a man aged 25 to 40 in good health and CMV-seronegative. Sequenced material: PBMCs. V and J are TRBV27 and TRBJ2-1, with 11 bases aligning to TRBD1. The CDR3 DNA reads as TGTGCCAGCAGTTTATCGGACAGGGGGCTAAATGAGCAGTTCTTC. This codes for CASSLSDRGLNEQFF.